This T cell receptor beta chain appears in the sequencing data of a study of CD8 T cells in Susac syndrome. Whole-study findings and limits: In its TCR sequencing and HLA analysis, the study acknowledged that the number of individuals was relatively small.

V was shortened by 1 base and J by 6 bases, with 0 bases between the two germline ends. The germline CDR1 and CDR2 sequences are SEHNR and FQNEAQ (reference sequence). CDR3 size: 11 residues. The T cells that were sequenced for TCR beta were CD8+ and CD4+ cells from blood. A few counts support this clonotype. Its antigen is undetermined. With random hexamers, about 0.45 to 1 ug RNA was reverse transcribed. immunoSEQ multiplex PCR amplified TCR beta CDR3 across 54 Vbeta, 13 Jbeta. TCRdb redid the calling of the immunoSEQ multiplex PCR reads with MiXCR, one entry per CDR3 protein. Found here are 95,000 to 150,000 distinct CDR3 sequences, 90% to 95% of them singletons; the top ten hold roughly 0.087%.

Sequencing input: CD4+ T cells from PBMCs. The gene calls are TRBV7-9 and TRBJ1-4; D unresolved. This receptor was identified in a human donor in good health. CDR3 sequence: CASSLDEKLFF. Here the CDR3 DNA reads TGTGCCAGCAGCTTAGATGAAAAACTGTTTTTT.